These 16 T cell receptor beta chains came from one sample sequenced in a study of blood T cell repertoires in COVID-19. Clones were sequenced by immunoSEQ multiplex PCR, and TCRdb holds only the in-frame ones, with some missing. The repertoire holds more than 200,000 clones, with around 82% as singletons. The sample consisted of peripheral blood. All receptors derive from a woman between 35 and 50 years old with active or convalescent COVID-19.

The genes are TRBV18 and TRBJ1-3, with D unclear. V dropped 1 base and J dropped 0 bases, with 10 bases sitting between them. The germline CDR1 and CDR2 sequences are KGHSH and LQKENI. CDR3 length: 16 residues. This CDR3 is CASSPQSFSSGNTIYF. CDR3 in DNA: TGTGCCAGCTCACCACAATCCTTCAGCTCTGGAAACACCATATATTTT.

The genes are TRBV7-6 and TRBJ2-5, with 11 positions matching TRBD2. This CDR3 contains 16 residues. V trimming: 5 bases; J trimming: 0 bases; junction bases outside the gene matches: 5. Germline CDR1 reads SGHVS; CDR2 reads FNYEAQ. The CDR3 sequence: CASSERLAGYQETQYF. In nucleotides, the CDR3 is TGTGCCAGCAGCGAACGACTAGCGGGGTACCAAGAGACCCAGTACTTC.

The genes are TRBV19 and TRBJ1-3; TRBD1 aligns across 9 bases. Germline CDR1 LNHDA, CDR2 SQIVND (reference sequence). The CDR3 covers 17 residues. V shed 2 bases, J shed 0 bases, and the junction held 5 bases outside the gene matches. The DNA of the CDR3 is TGTGCCAGTAGTATAAAAGGGGGACAGGGCTCTGGAAACACCATATATTTT. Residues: CASSIKGGQGSGNTIYF.

The CDR3 protein is CASSPVDRGRNEKLFF. DNA of the CDR3: TGTGCCAGCAGCCCGGTAGACAGGGGTCGAAATGAAAAACTGTTTTTT. The V gene is TRBV7-9, the J gene TRBJ1-4; TRBD1 matches 8 bases. The CDR3 sequence is 16 residues long. The V gene's germline CDR1 is SEHNR and CDR2 FQNEAQ (reference sequence). Trimming removed 5 bases from V and 5 bases from J; junction bases left unmatched: 10.

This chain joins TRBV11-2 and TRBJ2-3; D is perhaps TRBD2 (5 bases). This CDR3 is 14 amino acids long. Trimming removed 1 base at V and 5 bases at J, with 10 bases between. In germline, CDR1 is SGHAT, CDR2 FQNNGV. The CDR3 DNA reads TGTGCCAGCAGCTTAGGCCCCGGAGGAGATACGCAGTATTTT. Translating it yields CASSLGPGGDTQYF.

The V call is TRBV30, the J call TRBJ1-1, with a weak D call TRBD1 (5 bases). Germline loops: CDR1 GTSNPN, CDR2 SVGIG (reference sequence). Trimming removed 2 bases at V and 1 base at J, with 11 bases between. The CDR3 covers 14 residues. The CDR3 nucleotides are TGTGCCTGGAGTTCGACAGTGCCGAACACTGAAGCTTTCTTT. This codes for CAWSSTVPNTEAFF.

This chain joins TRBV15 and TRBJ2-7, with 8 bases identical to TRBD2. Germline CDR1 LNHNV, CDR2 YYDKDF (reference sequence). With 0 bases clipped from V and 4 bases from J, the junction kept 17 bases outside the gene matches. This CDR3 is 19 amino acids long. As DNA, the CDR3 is TGTGCCACCAGCAGAGATCTCGCTCAGGCCGGGGGGGACGGTTACGAGCAGTACTTC. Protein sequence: CATSRDLAQAGGDGYEQYF.

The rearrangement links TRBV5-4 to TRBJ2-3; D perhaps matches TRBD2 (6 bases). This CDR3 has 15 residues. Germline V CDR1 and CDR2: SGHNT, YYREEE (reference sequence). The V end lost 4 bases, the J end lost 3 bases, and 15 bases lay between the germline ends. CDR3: CASSPSAFSTDTQYF. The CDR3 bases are TGTGCCAGCAGCCCTAGCGCTTTTTCGACAGATACGCAGTATTTT.

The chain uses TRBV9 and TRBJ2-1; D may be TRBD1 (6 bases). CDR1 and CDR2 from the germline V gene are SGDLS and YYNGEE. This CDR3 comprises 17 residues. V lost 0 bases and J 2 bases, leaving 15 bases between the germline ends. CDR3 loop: CASSVGRTGQTYNEQFF. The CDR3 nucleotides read TGTGCCAGCAGCGTAGGTAGAACCGGACAGACCTACAATGAGCAGTTCTTC.

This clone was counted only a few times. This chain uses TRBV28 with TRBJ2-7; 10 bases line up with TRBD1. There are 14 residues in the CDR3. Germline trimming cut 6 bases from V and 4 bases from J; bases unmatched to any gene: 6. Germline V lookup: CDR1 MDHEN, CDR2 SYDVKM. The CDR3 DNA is TGTGCCAGCAGGCCCGGGACAGGGGTTTACGAGCAGTACTTC. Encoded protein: CASRPGTGVYEQYF.

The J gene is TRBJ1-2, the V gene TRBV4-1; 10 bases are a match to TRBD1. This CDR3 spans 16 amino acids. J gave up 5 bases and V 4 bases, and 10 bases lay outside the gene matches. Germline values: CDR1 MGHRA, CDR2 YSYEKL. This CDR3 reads CASSPTPGTGVYGYTF. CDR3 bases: TGCGCCAGCAGCCCGACCCCCGGGACAGGGGTGTATGGCTACACCTTC.

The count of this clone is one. The DNA for the CDR3 is TGTGCCAGCAACCTGTCGGGGGATCGGGGCACTGAAGCTTTCTTT. Protein sequence: CASNLSGDRGTEAFF. J is TRBJ1-1 and V is TRBV5-4; D may be TRBD1 (5 bases). The CDR3 is made up of 15 amino acids. CDR1 SGHNT and CDR2 YYREEE come from the germline V gene (reference sequence). The V and J ends lost 6 bases and 4 bases respectively, with 19 bases between them.

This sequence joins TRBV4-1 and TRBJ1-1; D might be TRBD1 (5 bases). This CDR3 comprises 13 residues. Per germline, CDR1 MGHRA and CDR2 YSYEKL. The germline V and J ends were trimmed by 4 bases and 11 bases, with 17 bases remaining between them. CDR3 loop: CASSPSDNPRAFF. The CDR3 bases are TGCGCCAGCAGCCCCTCGGACAACCCTCGGGCTTTCTTT.

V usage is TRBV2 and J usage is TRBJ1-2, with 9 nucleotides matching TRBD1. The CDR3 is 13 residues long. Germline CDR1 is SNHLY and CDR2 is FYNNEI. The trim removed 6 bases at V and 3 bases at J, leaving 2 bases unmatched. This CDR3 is CASRGDRDYGYTF. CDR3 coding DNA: TGTGCCAGCAGGGGGGACAGGGACTATGGCTACACCTTC.

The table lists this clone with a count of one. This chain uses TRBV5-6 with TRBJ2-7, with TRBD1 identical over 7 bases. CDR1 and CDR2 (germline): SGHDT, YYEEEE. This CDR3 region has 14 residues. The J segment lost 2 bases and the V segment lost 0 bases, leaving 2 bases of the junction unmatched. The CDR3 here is CASSLDRGTYEQYF. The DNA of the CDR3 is TGTGCCAGCAGCTTGGACAGGGGAACCTACGAGCAGTACTTC. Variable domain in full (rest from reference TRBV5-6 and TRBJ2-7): DAGVTQSPTHLIKTRGQQVTLRCSPKSGHDTVSWYQQALGQGPQFIFQYYEEEERQRGNFPDRFSGHQFPNYSSELNVNALLLGDSALYLCASSLDRGTYEQYFGPGTRLTVT.

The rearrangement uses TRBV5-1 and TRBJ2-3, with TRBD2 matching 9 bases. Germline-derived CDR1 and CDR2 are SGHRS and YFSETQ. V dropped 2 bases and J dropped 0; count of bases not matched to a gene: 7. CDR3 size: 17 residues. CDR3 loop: CASSFGRGGISTDTQYF. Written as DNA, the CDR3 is TGCGCCAGCAGCTTCGGGCGGGGGGGTATAAGCACAGATACGCAGTATTTT.